This T cell receptor beta chain was captured by sequencing in a study of beta chain features in type 1 diabetes. CD45RO/CCR7/CD25/CD127/CD95/CD27 sorting isolated CD4+ naive, central memory, regulatory and stem cell-like memory cells. Study-level findings and limits: TCRB CDR3s from Type 1 diabetes patients were moderately but significantly shorter in all four CD4+ subsets. VDJ junctions sequenced from type 1 diabetes patients showed fewer insertions and more deletions. Since sequencing was performed on cDNA, cells with high TCR expression could be over-represented.

Expressed TCRB transcripts were sequenced, since all the RNA that had been isolated was reverse transcribed. The average read count of naive, central memory and regulatory T cell samples was about 3.3 million. Libraries were prepared by immunoSEQ multiplex PCR; TCRdb keeps only in-frame clonotypes and omits some of them. The sample consists of fewer than 350,000 clones, about 15% of them appearing once. Regarding this clone: Its antigen is unidentified.

CDR1 WNHNN and CDR2 SYGVQD come from the germline V gene (reference sequence). The CDR3 sequence is 14 residues long. V gave up 0 bases and J gave up 3 bases, with 8 bases separating them. The sequence came from a man between 18 and 35 years old with type 1 diabetes. The chain has TRBV10-1 and TRBJ1-1, with D perhaps matching TRBD1 (5 bases). The sequenced sample was naive CD4+ T cells from blood. The CDR3 loop is CASSESRGDTEAFF. In DNA form, the CDR3 reads TGCGCCAGCAGTGAGTCTCGGGGGGACACTGAAGCTTTCTTT.